The clone carrying this T cell receptor beta chain has more than one count but fewer than ten. Its specificity is unknown. Germline V gene sequence: CDR1 SGDLS, CDR2 YYNGEE. This CDR3 is 16 amino acids long. Trimming left V 0 bases short and J 2 bases short, with 9 bases between. The data are from a study of read filtering for tumor transcriptome and immune sequencing. This library used about 360 ng RNA and molecular barcoded adaptors spanning alpha/delta and beta/gamma chains. TCRdb redid the calling of the reads with MiXCR, one entry per CDR3 protein. Among approximately 58,000 distinct CDR3 sequences listed, roughly 20% were seen once. Whole-study results and caveats: IR-seq captured clonotypes deeper and more reliably than RNA-seq.

This sequence joins TRBV9 and TRBJ2-6; D is uncertain. This receptor was obtained from a donor at least 40 years old with multiple myeloma. The sequenced sample was a population of CD138-negative cells sorted from bone marrow. This CDR3 reads CASSVGSLAGANVLTF. The CDR3 DNA reads TGTGCCAGCAGCGTAGGGAGTCTGGCTGGGGCCAACGTCCTGACTTTC.